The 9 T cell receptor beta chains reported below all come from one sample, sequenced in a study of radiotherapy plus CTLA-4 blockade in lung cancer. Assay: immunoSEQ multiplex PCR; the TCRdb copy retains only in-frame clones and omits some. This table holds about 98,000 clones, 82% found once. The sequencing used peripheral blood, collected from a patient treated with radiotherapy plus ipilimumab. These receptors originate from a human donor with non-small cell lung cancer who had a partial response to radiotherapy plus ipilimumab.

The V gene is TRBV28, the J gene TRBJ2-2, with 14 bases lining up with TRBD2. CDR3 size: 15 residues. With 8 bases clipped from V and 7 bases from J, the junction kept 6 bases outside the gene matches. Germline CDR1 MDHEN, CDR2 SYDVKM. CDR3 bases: TGTGCCAGCTGTCGACTAGCGGGAGGGGTCGGGGAGCTGTTTTTT. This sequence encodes CASCRLAGGVGELFF.

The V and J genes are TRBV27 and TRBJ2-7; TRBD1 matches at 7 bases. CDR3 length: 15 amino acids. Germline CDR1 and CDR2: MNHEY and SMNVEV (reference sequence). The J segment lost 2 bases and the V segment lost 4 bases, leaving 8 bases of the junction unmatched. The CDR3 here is CASSSYRGNPYEQYF. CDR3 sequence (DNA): TGTGCCAGCAGTTCCTACAGGGGTAACCCCTACGAGCAGTACTTC.

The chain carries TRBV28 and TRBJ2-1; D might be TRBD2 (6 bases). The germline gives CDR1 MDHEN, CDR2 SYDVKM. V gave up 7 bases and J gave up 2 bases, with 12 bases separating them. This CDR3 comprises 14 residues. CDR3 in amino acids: CASNLGTPYNEQFF. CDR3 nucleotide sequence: TGTGCCAGCAACCTCGGGACTCCCTACAATGAGCAGTTCTTC. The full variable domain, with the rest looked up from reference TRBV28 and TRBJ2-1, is DVKVTQSSRYLVKRTGEKVFLECVQDMDHENMFWYRQDPGLGLRLIYFSYDVKMKEKGDIPEGYSVSREKKERFSLILESASTNQTSMYLCASNLGTPYNEQFFGPGTRLTVL.

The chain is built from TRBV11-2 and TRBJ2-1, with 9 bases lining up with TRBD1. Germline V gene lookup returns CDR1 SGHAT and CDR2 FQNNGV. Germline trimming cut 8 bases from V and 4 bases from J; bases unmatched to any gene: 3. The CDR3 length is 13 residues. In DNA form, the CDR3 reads TGTGCCAGCGGGACAGGGCGGTACAATGAGCAGTTCTTC. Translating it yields CASGTGRYNEQFF.

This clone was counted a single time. For the CDR3, the DNA is TGTGCCAGCAGCCAGGGCGTGGGGACAGGGGTCCCCGAGCAGTACTTC. It codes for CASSQGVGTGVPEQYF. The rearrangement uses TRBV11-2 and TRBJ2-7, with TRBD1 identical over 10 bases. There are 16 residues in the CDR3. Germline CDR1 is SGHAT and CDR2 is FQNNGV. V trimming: 5 bases; J trimming: 6 bases; junction bases outside the gene matches: 13.

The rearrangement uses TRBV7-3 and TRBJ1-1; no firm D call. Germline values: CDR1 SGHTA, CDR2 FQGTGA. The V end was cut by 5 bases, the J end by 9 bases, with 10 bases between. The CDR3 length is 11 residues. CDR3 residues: CASSGPLKAFF. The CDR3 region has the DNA TGTGCCAGCAGCGGGCCCCTTAAAGCTTTCTTT. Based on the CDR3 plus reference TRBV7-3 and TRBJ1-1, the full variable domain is GAGVSQTPSNKVTEKGKYVELRCDPISGHTALYWYRQSLGQGPEFLIYFQGTGAADDSGLPNDRFFAVRPEGSVSTLKIQRTERGDSAVYLCASSGPLKAFFGQGTRLTVV.

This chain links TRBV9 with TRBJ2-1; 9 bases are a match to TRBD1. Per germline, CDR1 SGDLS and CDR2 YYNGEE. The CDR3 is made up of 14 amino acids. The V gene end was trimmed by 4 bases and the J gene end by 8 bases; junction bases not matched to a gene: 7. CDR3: CASSPTGGHDEQFF. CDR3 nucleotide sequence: TGTGCCAGCAGCCCGACAGGGGGTCACGATGAGCAGTTCTTC.

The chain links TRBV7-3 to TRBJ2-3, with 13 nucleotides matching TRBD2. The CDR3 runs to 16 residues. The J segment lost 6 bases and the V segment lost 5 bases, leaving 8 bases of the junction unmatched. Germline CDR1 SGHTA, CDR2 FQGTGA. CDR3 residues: CASSQTSGRAGDTQYF. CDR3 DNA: TGTGCCAGCAGCCAAACTAGCGGGAGGGCCGGCGATACGCAGTATTTT.

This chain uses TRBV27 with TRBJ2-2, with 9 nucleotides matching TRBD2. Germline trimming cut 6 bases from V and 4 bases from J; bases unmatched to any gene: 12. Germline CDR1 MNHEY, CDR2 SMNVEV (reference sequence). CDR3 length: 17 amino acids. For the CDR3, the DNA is TGTGCCAGCAGCCCAACCGGGACTAGCCTGAGCACCGGGGAGCTGTTTTTT. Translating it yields CASSPTGTSLSTGELFF.